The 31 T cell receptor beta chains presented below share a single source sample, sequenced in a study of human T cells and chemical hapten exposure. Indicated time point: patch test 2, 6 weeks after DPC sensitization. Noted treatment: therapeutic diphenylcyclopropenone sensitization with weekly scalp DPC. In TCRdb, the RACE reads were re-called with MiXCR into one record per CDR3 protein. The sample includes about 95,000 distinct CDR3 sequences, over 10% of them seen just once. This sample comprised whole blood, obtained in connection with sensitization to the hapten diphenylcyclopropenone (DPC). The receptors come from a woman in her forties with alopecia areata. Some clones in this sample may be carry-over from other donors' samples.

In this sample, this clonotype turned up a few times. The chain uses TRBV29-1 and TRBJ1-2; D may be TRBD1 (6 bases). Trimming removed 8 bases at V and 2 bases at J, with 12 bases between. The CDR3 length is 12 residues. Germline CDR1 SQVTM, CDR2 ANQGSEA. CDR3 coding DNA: TGCAGCTTTGCAACAGGGAACTATGGCTACACCTTC. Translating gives CSFATGNYGYTF.

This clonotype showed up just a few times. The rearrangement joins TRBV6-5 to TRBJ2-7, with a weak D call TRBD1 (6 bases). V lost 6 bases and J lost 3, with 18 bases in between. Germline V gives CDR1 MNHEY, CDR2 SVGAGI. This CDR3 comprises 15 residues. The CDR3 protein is CASSRTGTSGYEQYF. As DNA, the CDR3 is TGTGCCAGCAGCCGTACAGGGACCTCTGGCTACGAGCAGTACTTC.

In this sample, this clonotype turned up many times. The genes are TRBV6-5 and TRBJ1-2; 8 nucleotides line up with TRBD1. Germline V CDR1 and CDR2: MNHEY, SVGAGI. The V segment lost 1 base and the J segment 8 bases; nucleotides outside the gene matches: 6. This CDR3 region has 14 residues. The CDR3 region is CASSYLTGTGGYTF. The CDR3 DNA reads TGTGCCAGCAGTTACTTAACCGGGACAGGAGGCTACACCTTC.

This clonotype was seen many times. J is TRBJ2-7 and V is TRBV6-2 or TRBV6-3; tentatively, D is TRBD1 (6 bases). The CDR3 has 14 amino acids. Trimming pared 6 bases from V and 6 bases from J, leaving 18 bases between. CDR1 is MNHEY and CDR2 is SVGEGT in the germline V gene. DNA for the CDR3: TGTGCCAGCAGCGATACGGACAGTGGGCTCGAGCAGTACTTC. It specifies CASSDTDSGLEQYF.

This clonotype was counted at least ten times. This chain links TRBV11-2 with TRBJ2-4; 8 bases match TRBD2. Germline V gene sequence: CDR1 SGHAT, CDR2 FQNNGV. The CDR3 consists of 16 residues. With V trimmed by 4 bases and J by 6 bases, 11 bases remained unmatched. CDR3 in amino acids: CASSSPPGLVSNIQYF. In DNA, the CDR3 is TGTGCCAGCAGCTCACCCCCGGGACTAGTGTCAAACATTCAGTACTTC.

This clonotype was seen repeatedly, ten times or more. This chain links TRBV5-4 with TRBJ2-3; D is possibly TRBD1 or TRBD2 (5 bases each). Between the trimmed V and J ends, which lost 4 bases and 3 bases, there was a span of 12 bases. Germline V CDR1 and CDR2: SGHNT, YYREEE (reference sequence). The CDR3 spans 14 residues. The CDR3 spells CASSGGVRTDTQYF. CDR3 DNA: TGTGCCAGCAGCGGGGGTGTCCGGACAGATACGCAGTATTTT.

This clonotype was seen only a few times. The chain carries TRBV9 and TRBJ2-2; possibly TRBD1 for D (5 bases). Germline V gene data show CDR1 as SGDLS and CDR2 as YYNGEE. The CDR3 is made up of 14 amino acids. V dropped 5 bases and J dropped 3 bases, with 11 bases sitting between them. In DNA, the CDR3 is TGTGCCAGCAGGTTCGGACAACACACCGGGGAGCTGTTTTTT. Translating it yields CASRFGQHTGELFF.

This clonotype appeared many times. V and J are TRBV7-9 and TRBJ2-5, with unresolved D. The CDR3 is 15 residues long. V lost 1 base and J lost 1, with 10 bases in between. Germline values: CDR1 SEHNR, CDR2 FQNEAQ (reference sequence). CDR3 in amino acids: CASSLDSAIQETQYF. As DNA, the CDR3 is TGTGCCAGCAGCTTAGATTCAGCTATCCAAGAGACCCAGTACTTC. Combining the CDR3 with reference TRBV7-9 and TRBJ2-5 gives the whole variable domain DTGVSQNPRHKITKRGQNVTFRCDPISEHNRLYWYRQTLGQGPEFLTYFQNEAQLEKSRLLSDRFSAERPKGSFSTLEIQRTEQGDSAMYLCASSLDSAIQETQYFGPGTRLLVL.

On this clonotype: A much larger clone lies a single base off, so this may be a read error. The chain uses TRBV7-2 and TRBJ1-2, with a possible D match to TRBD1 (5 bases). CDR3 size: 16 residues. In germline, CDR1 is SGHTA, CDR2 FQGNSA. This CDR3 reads CATSLGALRRLYGYTF. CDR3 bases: TGTGCCACCAGCTTAGGGGCATTAAGGCGCCTCTATGGCTACACCTTC.

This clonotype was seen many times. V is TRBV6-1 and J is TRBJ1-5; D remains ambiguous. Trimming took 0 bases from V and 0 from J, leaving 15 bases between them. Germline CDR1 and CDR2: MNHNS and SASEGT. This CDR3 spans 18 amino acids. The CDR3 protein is CASSEARPVSYSNQPQHF. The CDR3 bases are TGTGCCAGCAGTGAAGCGCGCCCCGTGAGTTATAGCAATCAGCCCCAGCATTTT.

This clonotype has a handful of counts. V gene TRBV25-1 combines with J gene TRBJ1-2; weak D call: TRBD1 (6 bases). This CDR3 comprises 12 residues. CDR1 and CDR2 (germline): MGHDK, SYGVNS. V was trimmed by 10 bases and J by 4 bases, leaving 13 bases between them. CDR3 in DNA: TGTGCCACCTCCCGGGGGGCCTATGGCTACACCTTC. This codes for CATSRGAYGYTF.

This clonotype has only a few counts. This CDR3 is CASSFGSTDTQYF. The CDR3 DNA follows: TGTGCCAGCAGTTTTGGGAGCACAGATACGCAGTATTTT. The chain recombines TRBV12-3 or TRBV12-4 with TRBJ2-3; D is unresolved. CDR3 length: 13 residues. V was trimmed by 3 bases and J by 0 bases, leaving 4 bases between them.

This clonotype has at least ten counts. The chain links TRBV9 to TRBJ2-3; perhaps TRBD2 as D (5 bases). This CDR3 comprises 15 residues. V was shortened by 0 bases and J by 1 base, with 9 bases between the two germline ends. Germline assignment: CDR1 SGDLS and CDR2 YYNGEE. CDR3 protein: CASSVEGGRTDTQYF. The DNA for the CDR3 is TGTGCCAGCAGCGTAGAAGGAGGCCGCACAGATACGCAGTATTTT. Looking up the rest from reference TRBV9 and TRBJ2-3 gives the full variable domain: DSGVTQTPKHLITATGQRVTLRCSPRSGDLSVYWYQQSLDQGLQFLIQYYNGEERAKGNILERFSAQQFPDLHSELNLSSLELGDSALYFCASSVEGGRTDTQYFGPGTRLTVL.

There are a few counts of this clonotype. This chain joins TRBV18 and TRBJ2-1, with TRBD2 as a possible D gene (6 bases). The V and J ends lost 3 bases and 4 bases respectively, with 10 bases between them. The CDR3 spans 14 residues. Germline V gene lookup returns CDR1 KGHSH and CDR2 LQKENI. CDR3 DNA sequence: TGTGCCAGCTCACCGGGCGGGGAATACAATGAGCAGTTCTTC. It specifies CASSPGGEYNEQFF.

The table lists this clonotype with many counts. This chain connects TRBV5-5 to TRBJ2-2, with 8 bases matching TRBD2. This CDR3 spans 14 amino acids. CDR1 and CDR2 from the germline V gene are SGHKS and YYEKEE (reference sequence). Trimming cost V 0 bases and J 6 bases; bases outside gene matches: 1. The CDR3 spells CASSLELAAGELFF. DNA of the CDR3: TGTGCCAGCAGCTTGGAACTAGCGGCCGGGGAGCTGTTTTTT. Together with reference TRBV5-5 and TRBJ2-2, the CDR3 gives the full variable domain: DAGVTQSPTHLIKTRGQQVTLRCSPISGHKSVSWYQQVLGQGPQFIFQYYEKEERGRGNFPDRFSARQFPNYSSELNVNALLLGDSALYLCASSLELAAGELFFGEGSRLTVL.

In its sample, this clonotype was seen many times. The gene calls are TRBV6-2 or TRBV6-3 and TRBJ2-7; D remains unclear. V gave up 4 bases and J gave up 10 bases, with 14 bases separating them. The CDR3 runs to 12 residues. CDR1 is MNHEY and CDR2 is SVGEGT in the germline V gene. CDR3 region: CASSSRLTDQYF. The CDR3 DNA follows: TGTGCCAGCAGTTCACGACTGACGGATCAGTACTTC.

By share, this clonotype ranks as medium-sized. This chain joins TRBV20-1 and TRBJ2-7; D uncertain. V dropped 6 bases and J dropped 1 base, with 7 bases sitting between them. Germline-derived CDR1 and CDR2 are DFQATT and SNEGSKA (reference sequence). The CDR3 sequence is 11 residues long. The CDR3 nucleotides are TGCAGTGCCCGTACGTCCTACGAGCAGTACTTC. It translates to CSARTSYEQYF.

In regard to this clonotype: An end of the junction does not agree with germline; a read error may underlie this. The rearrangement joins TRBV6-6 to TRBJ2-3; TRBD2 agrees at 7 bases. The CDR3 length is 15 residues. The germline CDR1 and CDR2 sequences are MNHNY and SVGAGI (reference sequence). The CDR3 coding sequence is TGTGCCAGCATTTATAAGCGGGGTAGCACAAATACGCAGTATTTT. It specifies CASIYKRGSTNTQYF.

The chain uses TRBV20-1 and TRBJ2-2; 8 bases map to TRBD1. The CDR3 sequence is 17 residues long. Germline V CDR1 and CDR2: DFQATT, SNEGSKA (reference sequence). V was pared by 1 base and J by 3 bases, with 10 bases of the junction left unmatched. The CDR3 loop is CSARASHRGSDTGELFF. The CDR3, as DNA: TGCAGTGCTAGAGCTTCACACAGGGGGTCGGACACCGGGGAGCTGTTTTTT.

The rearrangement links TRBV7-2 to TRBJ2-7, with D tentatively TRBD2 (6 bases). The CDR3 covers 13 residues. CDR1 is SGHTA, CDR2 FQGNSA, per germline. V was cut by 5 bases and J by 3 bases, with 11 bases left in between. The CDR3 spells CASSPPSVYEQYF. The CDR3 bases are TGTGCCAGCAGCCCGCCTAGCGTCTACGAGCAGTACTTC.

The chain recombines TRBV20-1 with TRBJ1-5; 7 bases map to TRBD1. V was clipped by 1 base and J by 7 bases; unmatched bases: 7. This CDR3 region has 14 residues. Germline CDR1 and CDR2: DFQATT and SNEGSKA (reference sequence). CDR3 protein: CSARAGGSEQPQHF. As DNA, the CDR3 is TGCAGTGCTAGAGCAGGGGGTTCGGAGCAGCCCCAGCATTTT.

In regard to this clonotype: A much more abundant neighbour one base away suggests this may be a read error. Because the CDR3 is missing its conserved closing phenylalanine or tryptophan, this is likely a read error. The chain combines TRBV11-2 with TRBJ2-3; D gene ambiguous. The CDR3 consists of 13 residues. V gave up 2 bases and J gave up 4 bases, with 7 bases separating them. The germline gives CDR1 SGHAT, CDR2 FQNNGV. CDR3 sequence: CASSLSPSDTQYL. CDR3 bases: TGTGCCAGCAGCTTAAGCCCCTCAGATACGCAGTATCTT.

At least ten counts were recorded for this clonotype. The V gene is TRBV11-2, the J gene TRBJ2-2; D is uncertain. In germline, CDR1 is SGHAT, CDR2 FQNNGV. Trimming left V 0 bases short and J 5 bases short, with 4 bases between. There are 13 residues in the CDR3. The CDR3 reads CASSLEKTGELFF. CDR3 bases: TGTGCCAGCAGCTTAGAGAAGACCGGGGAGCTGTTTTTT. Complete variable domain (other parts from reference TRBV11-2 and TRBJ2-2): EAGVAQSPRYKIIEKRQSVAFWCNPISGHATLYWYQQILGQGPKLLIQFQNNGVVDDSQLPKDRFSAERLKGVDSTLKIQPAKLEDSAVYLCASSLEKTGELFFGEGSRLTVL.

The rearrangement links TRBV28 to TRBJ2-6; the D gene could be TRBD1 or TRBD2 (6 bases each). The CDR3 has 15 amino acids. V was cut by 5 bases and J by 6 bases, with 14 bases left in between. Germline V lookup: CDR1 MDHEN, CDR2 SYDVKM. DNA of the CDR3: TGTGCCAGCAGTCCCCTCGGGGGCGAGGCCAACGTCCTGACTTTC. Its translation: CASSPLGGEANVLTF.

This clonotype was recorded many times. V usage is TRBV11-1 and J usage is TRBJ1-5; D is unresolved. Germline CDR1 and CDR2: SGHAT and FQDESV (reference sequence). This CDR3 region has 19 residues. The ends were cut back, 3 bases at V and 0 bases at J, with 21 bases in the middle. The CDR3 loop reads CASSLCTLDRMYSNQPQHF. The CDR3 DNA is TGTGCCAGCAGCTTGTGCACCCTTGATCGTATGTATAGCAATCAGCCCCAGCATTTT.

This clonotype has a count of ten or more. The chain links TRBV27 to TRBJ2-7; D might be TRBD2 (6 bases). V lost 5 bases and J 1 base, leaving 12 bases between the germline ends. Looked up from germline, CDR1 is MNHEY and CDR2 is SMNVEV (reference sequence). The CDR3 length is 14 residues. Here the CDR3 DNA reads TGTGCCAGCAGTCCCCGGGACTTTTCCTACGAGCAGTACTTC. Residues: CASSPRDFSYEQYF.

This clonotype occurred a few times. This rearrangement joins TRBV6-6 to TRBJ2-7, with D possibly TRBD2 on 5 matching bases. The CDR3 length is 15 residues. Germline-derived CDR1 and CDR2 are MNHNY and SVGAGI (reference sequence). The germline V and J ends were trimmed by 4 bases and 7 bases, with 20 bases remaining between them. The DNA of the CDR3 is TGTGCCAGCAGTTTTCAAGCGGATTTAAAAACGGAGCAGTACTTC. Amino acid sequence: CASSFQADLKTEQYF.

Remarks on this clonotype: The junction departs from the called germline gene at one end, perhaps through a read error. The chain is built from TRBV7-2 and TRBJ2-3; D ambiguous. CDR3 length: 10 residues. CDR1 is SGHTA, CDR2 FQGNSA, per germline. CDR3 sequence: CASSLGPLLF. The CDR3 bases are TGTGCCAGCAGCTTAGGACCTCTTCTTTTT.

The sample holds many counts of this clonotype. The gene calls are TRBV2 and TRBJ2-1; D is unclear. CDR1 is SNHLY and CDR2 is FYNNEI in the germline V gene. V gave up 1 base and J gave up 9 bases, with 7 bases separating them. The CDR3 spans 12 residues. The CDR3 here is CASSEGGSEQFF. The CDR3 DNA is TGTGCCAGCAGTGAAGGGGGTAGTGAGCAGTTCTTC.

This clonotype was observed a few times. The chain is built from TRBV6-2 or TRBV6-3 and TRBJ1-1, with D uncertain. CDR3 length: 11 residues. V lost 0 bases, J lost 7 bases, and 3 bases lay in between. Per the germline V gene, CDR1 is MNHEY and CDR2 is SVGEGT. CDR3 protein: CASSYSGEAFF. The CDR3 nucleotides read TGTGCCAGCAGTTACTCCGGTGAAGCTTTCTTT.

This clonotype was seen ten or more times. As DNA, the CDR3 is TGTGCCTGGAGCATGGTGACAGGGATTAGGGAAAAACTGTTTTTT. Translated: CAWSMVTGIREKLFF. This rearrangement joins TRBV30 to TRBJ1-4, with 7 bases that match TRBD1. V gave up 3 bases and J gave up 8 bases; unmatched junction bases: 12. This CDR3 is built from 15 residues. Germline V gives CDR1 GTSNPN, CDR2 SVGIG (reference sequence).